This TCR beta chain was recovered during a study of shared clonotypes between healthy human individuals. Study information: The composition of the donors was two women and a few men aged 18 to 49.

This CDR3 has 13 residues. Germline V gives CDR1 MNHNY, CDR2 SVGAGI (reference sequence). V lost 4 bases to trimming and J lost 4 bases, with 10 bases between them. Authors' methods: Junction-only sequences without quality scores came from ImmunoSEQ, so filtering differed. Only in-frame clones appear in the TCRdb table, and some are missing; sequencing was by immunoSEQ multiplex PCR. V and J calls and clone size come straight from that table; D and trimming were deduced from the DNA. In the table there are about 2.4 million clones, roughly nine tenths of which are singletons. The CD4+ fraction was divided into a CD45RA+ naive subset and a CD45RA-negative memory subset.

V and J are TRBV6-6 and TRBJ1-2; the D is unclear. The receptor comes from a man aged 18 to 30 in good health. The sequencing sample was made of naive CD4+ T cells sorted from blood. Indicated subset: CD45RA+ positively selected. DNA for the CDR3: TGTGCCAGCAGTTTGAGGCTCACCTATGGCTACACCTTC. Translated: CASSLRLTYGYTF.